The 31 T cell receptor beta chains in this list originate from one sample, sequenced in a study of CD8+ T cells in alopecia areata (dated by TCRdb to 2016 to 2018). Per the publication, the treatment or condition label means: oral pan-JAK inhibitor, 5-10 mg twice daily. The library was prepared using the immunoSEQ multiplex PCR assay. To provide template for TCR sequencing, every sample had RNA extracted and reverse transcribed into cDNA. Sourced from immuneACCESS, this table was stored by TCRdb with only in-frame sequences that have V and J called. A share of the clones is absent; for the studies checked, an unresolved V gene accounts for under half, and the remainder has no known explanation. This sample gives hundreds of thousands of clones in total; around two fifths of them show up just once. Jointly, the top ten make up 0.4% to 0.55% of the sample. This sample comprised CD4+ T cells sorted from blood, obtained at approximately week 31, from a patient treated with tofacitinib. The source is a human donor with alopecia areata.

The V and J genes are TRBV6-5 and TRBJ2-1; D is possibly TRBD2 (6 bases). Germline V gene data show CDR1 as MNHEY and CDR2 as SVGAGI. The CDR3 is 14 residues long. V was shortened by 7 bases and J by 7 bases, with 17 bases between the two germline ends. CDR3 coding DNA: TGTGCCAGCACCCAAGTGGGAGGAACGAATGAGCAGTTCTTC. Residues: CASTQVGGTNEQFF.

This rearrangement joins TRBV18 to TRBJ2-1, with a weak D call TRBD2 (7 bases). Germline loops: CDR1 KGHSH, CDR2 LQKENI. The CDR3 sequence is 18 residues long. Trimming removed 6 bases from V and 9 bases from J, with 30 bases in between. For the CDR3, the DNA is TGTGCCAGCTCGCTCTCGGTGGGGGGGGCCTCTCCTCTCGGTGAGCAGTTCTTC. This translates into CASSLSVGGASPLGEQFF.

This clone turned up a few times. The rearrangement joins TRBV4-2 to TRBJ2-1; TRBD2 matches at 8 bases. From germline, CDR1 is LGHNA and CDR2 YNFKEQ. Germline trimming cut 3 bases from V and 9 bases from J; bases unmatched to any gene: 4. This CDR3 is built from 13 residues. CDR3 DNA sequence: TGTGCCAGCAGCCAGAAACTAGCGGCTGAGCAGTTCTTC. Its translation: CASSQKLAAEQFF.

The genes are TRBV6-5 and TRBJ2-7; the D gene could be TRBD1 or TRBD2 (5 bases each). The germline gives CDR1 MNHEY, CDR2 SVGAGI. This CDR3 comprises 13 residues. V was pared by 5 bases and J by 2 bases, with 10 bases between. The CDR3 here is CASSEGFTYEQYF. DNA for the CDR3: TGTGCCAGCAGTGAGGGGTTTACCTACGAGCAGTACTTC.

The V and J genes are TRBV29-1 and TRBJ2-7; D gene ambiguous. The CDR3 totals 11 residues. Germline V gene sequence: CDR1 SQVTM, CDR2 ANQGSEA. V was pared by 6 bases and J by 5 bases, with 11 bases between. CDR3 loop: CSVGTLDEQYF. CDR3 in DNA: TGCAGCGTCGGAACCCTAGACGAGCAGTACTTC.

Many counts were recorded for this clone. The chain employs TRBV5-1 and TRBJ2-7, with 14 bases fitting TRBD2. CDR3 length: 14 residues. V shed 3 bases and J 5 bases; nucleotides not matched to a gene: 1. CDR1 and CDR2 (germline): SGHRS, YFSETQ. The CDR3 DNA follows: TGCGCCAGCAGCTCGGGACTAGCGGGGGACGAGCAGTACTTC. It is translated as CASSSGLAGDEQYF. Full variable domain (remainder filled in from reference TRBV5-1 and TRBJ2-7): KAGVTQTPRYLIKTRGQQVTLSCSPISGHRSVSWYQQTPGQGLQFLFEYFSETQRNKGNFPGRFSGRQFSNSRSEMNVSTLELGDSALYLCASSSGLAGDEQYFGPGTRLTVT.

This clone was detected only a few times. CDR3 sequence (DNA): TGCGCCAGCAGCGGGGGTAATGAAAAACTGTTTTTT. Its protein product is CASSGGNEKLFF. V and J are TRBV4-1 and TRBJ1-4; weak D call: TRBD1 (5 bases). Germline V lookup: CDR1 MGHRA, CDR2 YSYEKL. The CDR3 is made up of 12 amino acids. V was trimmed by 5 bases and J by 4 bases, leaving 5 bases between them.

V and J are TRBV2 and TRBJ1-5; no definite D call. The CDR3 runs to 14 residues. From germline, CDR1 is SNHLY and CDR2 FYNNEI. Trimming shortened V by 4 bases and J by 2 bases, and 9 bases separated the two germline ends. CDR3 in amino acids: CASSVLGGNQPQHF. DNA for the CDR3: TGTGCCAGCAGTGTTTTGGGTGGCAATCAGCCCCAGCATTTT.

The CDR3: CAWSPFATGNTIYF. CDR3 sequence (DNA): TGTGCCTGGAGTCCCTTTGCTACTGGAAACACCATATATTTT. The V gene is TRBV30, the J gene TRBJ1-3; D is ambiguous. The germline V gene encodes CDR1 GTSNPN and CDR2 SVGIG (reference sequence). The ends were cut back, 2 bases at V and 2 bases at J, with 10 bases in the middle. The CDR3 is made up of 14 amino acids.

The chain carries TRBV5-1 and TRBJ2-5, with D possibly being TRBD1 or TRBD2 (5 bases each). Germline CDR1 is SGHRS and CDR2 is YFSETQ. V lost 5 bases, J lost 3 bases, and 8 bases lay in between. The CDR3 extends over 12 amino acids. CDR3 protein: CASRRDEETQYF. For the CDR3, the DNA is TGCGCCAGCAGAAGGGACGAAGAGACCCAGTACTTC.

This clone was picked up a small number of times. This chain links TRBV30 with TRBJ2-1, with a possible D match to TRBD1 (6 bases). The length of the CDR3 is 13 residues. Per germline, CDR1 GTSNPN and CDR2 SVGIG (reference sequence). The V and J ends lost 1 base and 5 bases respectively, with 9 bases between them. The CDR3 protein is CAWSGQVNNEQFF. The CDR3 DNA reads TGTGCCTGGAGTGGACAGGTGAACAATGAGCAGTTCTTC.

The genes are TRBV5-6 and TRBJ1-2, with TRBD1 as a possible D gene (6 bases). Trimming took 6 bases from V and 6 from J, leaving 21 bases between them. Germline-derived CDR1 and CDR2 are SGHDT and YYEEEE. This CDR3 has 15 amino acids. The DNA for the CDR3 is TGTGCCAGCACCGGAGTTACCCAGGGGAGGCATGGCTACACCTTC. Its protein is CASTGVTQGRHGYTF.

V usage is TRBV6-1 and J usage is TRBJ1-2; D gene uncertain. Germline CDR1 reads MNHNS; CDR2 reads SASEGT. The CDR3 extends over 13 amino acids. Trimming removed 5 bases from V and 2 bases from J, with 9 bases in between. The CDR3 bases are TGTGCCAGCAGTCTGACCGACAACTATGGCTACACCTTC. The encoded protein is CASSLTDNYGYTF.

This clone was seen only a few times. The chain links TRBV19 to TRBJ2-2; 7 bases agree with TRBD1. Per the germline V gene, CDR1 is LNHDA and CDR2 is SQIVND (reference sequence). V lost 4 bases to trimming and J lost 2 bases; unmatched junction nucleotides: 4. This CDR3 region has 15 residues. CDR3 DNA: TGTGCCAGTAGTAGCACAGGGGCAAACACCGGGGAGCTGTTTTTT. Translation: CASSSTGANTGELFF.

This rearrangement joins TRBV30 to TRBJ1-2; 7 positions match TRBD1. V lost 3 bases to trimming and J lost 4 bases; unmatched junction nucleotides: 8. CDR1 is GTSNPN and CDR2 is SVGIG in the germline V gene (reference sequence). The CDR3 has 14 residues. CDR3 nucleotides: TGTGCCTGGAGGGATACGACAGGGTCCTATGGCTACACCTTC. Its translation: CAWRDTTGSYGYTF.

The chain joins TRBV6-1 to TRBJ1-2; weak D call: TRBD1 (5 bases). The ends were cut back, 8 bases at V and 2 bases at J, with 9 bases in the middle. This CDR3 is built from 12 residues. CDR1 and CDR2 from the germline V gene are MNHNS and SASEGT. As DNA, the CDR3 is TGTGCCAGCTCGGGGGTGAACTATGGCTACACCTTC. This sequence encodes CASSGVNYGYTF.

This chain connects TRBV18 to TRBJ1-5; the match to TRBD1 covers 10 bases. Germline CDR1 reads KGHSH; CDR2 reads LQKENI. Trimming took 4 bases from V and 6 from J; bases not matched to a gene: 6. CDR3 size: 15 residues. This chain's CDR3 is CASSLDRGLGQPQHF. The DNA of the CDR3 is TGTGCCAGCTCACTAGACAGGGGGCTGGGTCAGCCCCAGCATTTT.

The V call is TRBV2, the J call TRBJ2-7; 8 bases fit TRBD2. After removal of 10 bases from V and 0 bases from J, the junction contained 5 bases not matched to a gene. Germline V gene data show CDR1 as SNHLY and CDR2 as FYNNEI. This CDR3 is 13 amino acids long. For the CDR3, the DNA is TGTGCCATGCGGGAGGCAAGCTCCTACGAGCAGTACTTC. This encodes CAMREASSYEQYF.

The chain combines TRBV25-1 with TRBJ2-7; D gene unclear. V dropped 3 bases and J dropped 1 base, with 13 bases sitting between them. Germline loops: CDR1 MGHDK, CDR2 SYGVNS. The CDR3 has 15 amino acids. CDR3 protein: CASSDPGSFSYEQYF. The DNA of the CDR3 is TGTGCCAGCAGTGACCCGGGTTCTTTTTCCTACGAGCAGTACTTC.

A single count supports this clone. The chain combines TRBV20-1 with TRBJ2-3; no clear D. CDR1 is DFQATT, CDR2 SNEGSKA, per germline (reference sequence). The CDR3 is 11 amino acids. Trimming took 6 bases from V and 6 from J, leaving 10 bases between them. CDR3 amino acids: CSAPNQDTQYF. In DNA, the CDR3 is TGCAGTGCACCCAACCAGGATACGCAGTATTTT.

This chain connects TRBV25-1 to TRBJ2-3; perhaps TRBD2 as D (5 bases). The CDR3 consists of 13 residues. V was cut by 5 bases and J by 6 bases, with 12 bases left in between. Germline assignment: CDR1 MGHDK and CDR2 SYGVNS. The CDR3 sequence is CASSRLAMDTQYF. The DNA of the CDR3 is TGTGCCAGCAGTCGCCTAGCTATGGATACGCAGTATTTT. The full variable domain, its missing parts supplied by reference TRBV25-1 and TRBJ2-3, is EADIYQTPRYLVIGTGKKITLECSQTMGHDKMYWYQQDPGMELHLIHYSYGVNSTEKGDLSSESTVSRIRTEHFPLTLESARPSHTSQYLCASSRLAMDTQYFGPGTRLTVL.

The chain joins TRBV10-3 to TRBJ2-3; D not certain. CDR1 and CDR2 (germline): ENHRY, SYGVKD. This CDR3 region has 13 residues. Trimming removed 6 bases at V and 4 bases at J, with 11 bases between. This chain's CDR3 is CAIRGLRSDTQYF. The CDR3 DNA follows: TGTGCCATCAGAGGGCTGAGGTCAGATACGCAGTATTTT.

This chain links TRBV6-5 with TRBJ1-2, with TRBD1 as a possible D gene (5 bases). The V gene's germline CDR1 is MNHEY and CDR2 SVGAGI. The ends were cut back, 0 bases at V and 8 bases at J, with 10 bases in the middle. The CDR3 is made up of 13 amino acids. The CDR3 nucleotides are TGTGCCAGCAGTTACTCGGAGGGACCGGGCTACACCTTC. Its translation: CASSYSEGPGYTF.

This clone was counted between two and nine times. The rearrangement links TRBV30 to TRBJ1-1; no reliable D call. This CDR3 is 12 amino acids long. CDR1 GTSNPN and CDR2 SVGIG come from the germline V gene (reference sequence). Trimming pared 4 bases from V and 3 bases from J, leaving 9 bases between. The DNA of the CDR3 is TGTGCCTGGACCGGGTCCTACACTGAAGCTTTCTTT. This encodes CAWTGSYTEAFF.

The table lists this clone with a few counts. V gene TRBV5-1 combines with J gene TRBJ2-1, with D unresolved. The CDR3 loop spans 13 amino acids. V lost 0 bases and J 4 bases, leaving 5 bases between the germline ends. Germline V CDR1 and CDR2: SGHRS, YFSETQ. Here the CDR3 reads CASSLADYNEQFF. CDR3 sequence (DNA): TGCGCCAGCAGCTTGGCCGATTACAATGAGCAGTTCTTC. Complete variable domain (other parts from reference TRBV5-1 and TRBJ2-1): KAGVTQTPRYLIKTRGQQVTLSCSPISGHRSVSWYQQTPGQGLQFLFEYFSETQRNKGNFPGRFSGRQFSNSRSEMNVSTLELGDSALYLCASSLADYNEQFFGPGTRLTVL.

The V and J genes are TRBV6-5 and TRBJ2-2; no definite D call. The CDR3 sequence is 14 residues long. Germline lookup yields CDR1 MNHEY and CDR2 SVGAGI. Trimming cost V 5 bases and J 6 bases, with 13 bases left between them. DNA for the CDR3: TGTGCCAGCAGTCGGCAGGACCGGGCCGGGGAGCTGTTTTTT. Protein product: CASSRQDRAGELFF.

The chain carries TRBV27 and TRBJ1-1; a weak D match, TRBD1 (5 bases). Trimming cost V 9 bases and J 5 bases, with 22 bases left between them. Germline assignment: CDR1 MNHEY and CDR2 SMNVEV (reference sequence). The CDR3 length is 15 residues. Here the CDR3 DNA reads TGTGCCAGTAACCCCAACCCAGGGCCTGCTACTGAAGCTTTCTTT. It codes for CASNPNPGPATEAFF.

V is TRBV11-2 and J is TRBJ2-3, with D possibly matching TRBD1 (5 bases). This CDR3 is built from 14 residues. The V gene lost 5 bases and the J gene lost 1 base, with 10 bases spanning the gap. Germline V lookup: CDR1 SGHAT, CDR2 FQNNGV. The CDR3 reads CASSLPTGTDTQYF. CDR3 in DNA: TGTGCCAGCAGCCTTCCGACAGGCACAGATACGCAGTATTTT. Variable domain in full (rest from reference TRBV11-2 and TRBJ2-3): EAGVAQSPRYKIIEKRQSVAFWCNPISGHATLYWYQQILGQGPKLLIQFQNNGVVDDSQLPKDRFSAERLKGVDSTLKIQPAKLEDSAVYLCASSLPTGTDTQYFGPGTRLTVL.

V gene TRBV5-1 combines with J gene TRBJ2-7; D remains ambiguous. In germline, CDR1 is SGHRS, CDR2 YFSETQ. Trimming left V 4 bases short and J 3 bases short, with 11 bases between. The CDR3 spans 13 residues. DNA for the CDR3: TGCGCCAGCAGCCGTACAGATTACTACGAGCAGTACTTC. It specifies CASSRTDYYEQYF.

The V call is TRBV5-1, the J call TRBJ1-1; tentatively, D is TRBD1 (6 bases). CDR1 and CDR2 (germline): SGHRS, YFSETQ. The CDR3 contains 16 residues. Trimming stripped 4 bases from V and 5 bases from J, with 21 bases between. The CDR3 protein is CASSPRSRGGGTEAFF. The CDR3 DNA is TGCGCCAGCAGCCCAAGATCCAGGGGCGGCGGAACTGAAGCTTTCTTT.

This clone was counted only a few times. The chain employs TRBV30 and TRBJ1-2; D might be TRBD1 (6 bases). Looked up from germline, CDR1 is GTSNPN and CDR2 is SVGIG (reference sequence). Deletions cut 3 bases from V and 6 bases from J, with 11 bases between. This CDR3 region has 12 residues. The CDR3 loop is CAWSRGLDGYTF. The CDR3 nucleotides read TGTGCCTGGAGCAGGGGCCTTGATGGCTACACCTTC.